This T cell receptor beta chain was found in a study of blood T cells in healthy people across ages. Next came a second PCR, run for about 7 to 12 cycles, which used a sample-barcoded 5' primer along with a J-beta primer mix. One entry per CDR3 protein results from TCRdb running MiXCR on the 5' RACE reads. The table lists approximately 810,000 distinct CDR3 sequences, roughly 35% of them singletons, with roughly 13% in the top ten. The sequence was collected from a man aged 18 to 35 in good health. What was sequenced was blood.

CDR3 loop: CASSDRDRGNGDYGYTF. CDR3 in DNA: TGTGCCAGCAGCGACCGGGACAGGGGGAATGGGGACTATGGCTACACCTTC. The chain is built from TRBV9 and TRBJ1-2, with 11 bases matching TRBD1. V dropped 3 bases and J dropped 3; count of bases not matched to a gene: 10. Germline CDR1 and CDR2: SGDLS and YYNGEE. The length of the CDR3 is 17 residues.